This paragraph covers one TCR beta chain sequence. Germline V gives CDR1 KGHDR, CDR2 SFDVKD. CDR3 length: 16 amino acids. The V and J ends lost 3 bases and 0 bases, in that order; junction bases with no gene match: 5. Authors' processing steps: Cell counts per sample came from amplifying reference gene primers. TCRdb keeps only in-frame clones here, not all; method: immunoSEQ multiplex PCR. For V, J and clone size, that table is used; D and trimming come from the DNA. The data contain some 120,000 clones, 85% of them singletons. The data were taken from a study of blood T cell repertoires in COVID-19. Study background: T cells, B-cell-depleted T cells, or PBMCs provided the cDNA or gDNA that served as material.

The chain joins TRBV24-1 to TRBJ2-7; the match to TRBD1 covers 9 bases. Sequenced material: peripheral blood. The receptor's source is a man older than 75 with active or convalescent COVID-19. The CDR3 region has the DNA TGTGCCACCAGTGATCCCGGGACAGGGAACTCCTACGAGCAGTACTTC. This encodes CATSDPGTGNSYEQYF.